The 2 T cell receptor beta chains below were found in one sample sequenced in a study of Graves' ophthalmopathy and Graves' hyperthyroidism. Amplified material comprised TCR beta CDR3 regions derived from RNA transcripts. RT-PCR in the first round used HTBI primers; a second-round multiplex PCR followed. TCRdb reanalysed the multiplex PCR reads using MiXCR and keeps one entry per CDR3 protein. The data contain approximately 380,000 distinct CDR3 sequences, roughly 21% of them seen just once; the ten biggest clones take up under 3%. Sequencing was done on a sample of peripheral blood. Source of these receptors: a woman younger than 30 with stable Graves' hyperthyroidism.

This clonotype was observed many times. The chain joins TRBV7-2 to TRBJ2-6, with TRBD1 identical over 7 bases. The CDR3 consists of 15 residues. The junction had 4 bases not matched to a gene; V was cut back by 5 bases and J by 3 bases. Germline V lookup: CDR1 SGHTA, CDR2 FQGNSA. CDR3 residues: CASSRYRGGANVLTF. CDR3 coding DNA: TGTGCCAGCAGCAGATACAGGGGTGGGGCCAACGTCCTGACTTTC.

The chain links TRBV20-1 to TRBJ1-5, with 7 bases identical to TRBD1. Germline V CDR1 and CDR2: DFQATT, SNEGSKA (reference sequence). Trimming cost V 2 bases and J 5 bases; bases outside gene matches: 3. The CDR3 covers 13 residues. The CDR3 coding sequence is TGCAGTGCTAGAAACCAGGGGGATCAGCCCCAGCATTTT. Translated, it gives CSARNQGDQPQHF.